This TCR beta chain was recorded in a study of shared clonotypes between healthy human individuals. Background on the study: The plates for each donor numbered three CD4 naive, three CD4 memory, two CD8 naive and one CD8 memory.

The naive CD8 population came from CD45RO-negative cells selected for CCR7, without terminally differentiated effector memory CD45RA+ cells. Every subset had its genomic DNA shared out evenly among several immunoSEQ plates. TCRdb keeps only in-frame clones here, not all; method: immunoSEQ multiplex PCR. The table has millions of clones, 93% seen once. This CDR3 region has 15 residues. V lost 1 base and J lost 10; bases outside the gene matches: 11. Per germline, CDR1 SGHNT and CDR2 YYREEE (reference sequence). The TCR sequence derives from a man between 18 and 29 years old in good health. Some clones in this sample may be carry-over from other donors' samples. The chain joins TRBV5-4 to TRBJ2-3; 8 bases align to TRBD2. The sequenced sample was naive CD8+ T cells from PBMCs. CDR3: CASSLLVSGSEPQYF. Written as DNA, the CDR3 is TGTGCCAGCAGCTTGCTCGTGAGCGGGAGTGAGCCGCAGTATTTT.